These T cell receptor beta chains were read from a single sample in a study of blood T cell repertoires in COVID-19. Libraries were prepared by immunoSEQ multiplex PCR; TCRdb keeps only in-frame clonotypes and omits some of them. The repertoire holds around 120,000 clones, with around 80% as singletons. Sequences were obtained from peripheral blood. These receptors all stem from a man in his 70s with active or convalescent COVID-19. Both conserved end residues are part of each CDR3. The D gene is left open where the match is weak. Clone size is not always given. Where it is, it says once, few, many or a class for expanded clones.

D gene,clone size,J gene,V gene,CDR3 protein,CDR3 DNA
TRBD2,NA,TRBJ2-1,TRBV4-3,CASSQGTSGGYNEQFF,TGCGCCAGCAGCCAAGGGACTAGCGGGGGGTACAATGAGCAGTTCTTC
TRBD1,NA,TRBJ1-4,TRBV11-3,CASSWGDRNNEKLFF,TGTGCCAGCAGCTGGGGGGACAGAAATAATGAAAAACTGTTTTTT
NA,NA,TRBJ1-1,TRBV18,CASSVGRTANTEAFF,TGTGCCAGCTCAGTGGGTCGGACAGCGAACACTGAAGCTTTCTTT
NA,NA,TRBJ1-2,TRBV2,CASSGGQTIYGYTF,TGTGCCAGCAGTGGTGGACAGACGATCTATGGCTACACCTTC
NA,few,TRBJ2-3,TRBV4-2,CASSQGWASSTDTQYF,TGTGCCAGCAGCCAAGGGTGGGCCTCTAGCACAGATACGCAGTATTTT
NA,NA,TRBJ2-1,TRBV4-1,CASSRPEIGGGNEQFF,TGCGCCAGCAGCCGGCCTGAGATTGGGGGCGGGAATGAGCAGTTCTTC
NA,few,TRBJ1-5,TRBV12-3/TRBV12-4,CASSLGTDQPQHF,TGTGCCAGCAGTTTAGGGACAGATCAGCCCCAGCATTTT
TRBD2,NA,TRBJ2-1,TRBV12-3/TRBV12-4,CATGLAEYNEQFF,TGTGCCACCGGACTAGCGGAGTACAATGAGCAGTTCTTC
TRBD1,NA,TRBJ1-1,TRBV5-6,CASSLPDRISRIGTEAFF,TGTGCCAGCAGCTTACCGGACAGGATTAGTAGAATAGGCACTGAAGCTTTCTTT
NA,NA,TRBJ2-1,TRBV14,CASSQNAGTRYNEQFF,TGTGCCAGCAGCCAGAATGCGGGGACCCGGTACAATGAGCAGTTCTTC
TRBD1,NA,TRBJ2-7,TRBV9,CASSSSGTGSSYEQYF,TGTGCCAGCAGCTCATCCGGGACAGGGAGCTCCTACGAGCAGTACTTC
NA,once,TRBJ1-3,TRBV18,CASSPSDTASGNTIYF,TGTGCCAGCTCACCATCGGACACCGCTTCTGGAAACACCATATATTTT
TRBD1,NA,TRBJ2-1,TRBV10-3,CAIRKDRGGEAYNEQFF,TGTGCCATCAGGAAGGACAGGGGAGGTGAGGCTTACAATGAGCAGTTCTTC
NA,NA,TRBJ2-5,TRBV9,CASSVAGREETQYF,TGTGCCAGCAGCGTAGCTGGGCGGGAAGAGACCCAGTACTTC
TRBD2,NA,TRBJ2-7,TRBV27,CASKTSGGGSYEQYF,TGTGCCAGCAAGACTAGCGGAGGAGGCTCCTACGAGCAGTACTTC
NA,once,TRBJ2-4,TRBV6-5,CASSQWDTNIQYF,TGTGCCAGCAGTCAGTGGGACACAAACATTCAGTACTTC
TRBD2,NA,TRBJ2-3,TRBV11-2,CASSLGTSGYSTDTQYF,TGTGCCAGCAGCTTAGGGACTAGCGGGTATAGCACAGATACGCAGTATTTT
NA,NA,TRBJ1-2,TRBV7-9,CASSLAVEGRDYGYTF,TGTGCCAGCAGCTTAGCGGTGGAGGGCCGGGACTATGGCTACACCTTC
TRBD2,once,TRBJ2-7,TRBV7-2,CASSLSGGSSYEQYF,TGTGCCAGCAGCTTAAGCGGGGGGAGCTCCTACGAGCAGTACTTC
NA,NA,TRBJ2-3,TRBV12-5,CASGPRDLNTDTQYF,TGTGCTAGTGGTCCCCGGGACTTGAACACAGATACGCAGTATTTT
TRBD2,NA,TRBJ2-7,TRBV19,CASSKGTSGSYEQYF,TGTGCCAGTAGTAAAGGGACTAGCGGGAGCTACGAGCAGTACTTC
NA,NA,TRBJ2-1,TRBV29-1,CSAAKGTYNEQFF,TGCAGCGCCGCGAAGGGGACCTACAATGAGCAGTTCTTC
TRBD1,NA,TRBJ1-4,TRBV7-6,CASSPSPTGINEKLFF,TGTGCCAGCAGCCCCTCACCGACAGGGATTAATGAAAAACTGTTTTTT
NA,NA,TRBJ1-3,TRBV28,CASSQGGTPSGNTIYF,TGTGCCAGCAGTCAGGGAGGGACCCCCTCTGGAAACACCATATATTTT
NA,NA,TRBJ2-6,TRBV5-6,CASSFLRAGANVLTF,TGTGCCAGCAGCTTTCTCAGGGCTGGGGCCAACGTCCTGACTTTC
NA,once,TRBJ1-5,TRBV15,CATSRGRASNQPQHF,TGTGCCACCAGCAGAGGCAGGGCAAGCAATCAGCCCCAGCATTTT
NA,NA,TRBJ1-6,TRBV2,CASIRDYSSYNSPLHF,TGTGCCAGCATCAGGGATTATAGCTCCTATAATTCACCCCTCCACTTT
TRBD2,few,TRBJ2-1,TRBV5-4,CASSLDPSGGDEQFF,TGTGCCAGCAGCTTGGATCCTAGCGGGGGGGATGAGCAGTTCTTC
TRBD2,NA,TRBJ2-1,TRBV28,CASSFWTSVGEQFF,TGTGCCAGCAGTTTTTGGACTAGCGTAGGTGAGCAGTTCTTC
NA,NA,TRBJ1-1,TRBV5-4,CASSFDRMNTEAFF,TGTGCCAGCAGCTTCGACAGGATGAACACTGAAGCTTTCTTT
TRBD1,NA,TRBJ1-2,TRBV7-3,CASSRDRDYGYTF,TGTGCCAGCAGCCGGGACAGGGATTATGGCTACACCTTC
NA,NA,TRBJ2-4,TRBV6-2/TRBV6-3,CASRYGQYGNIQYF,TGTGCCAGCAGGTACGGACAGTACGGGAACATTCAGTACTTC
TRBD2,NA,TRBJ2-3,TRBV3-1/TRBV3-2,CASSPQRGGVSDTQYF,TGTGCCAGCAGCCCCCAGCGGGGGGGCGTTTCGGATACGCAGTATTTT
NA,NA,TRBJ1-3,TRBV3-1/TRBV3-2,CASKGDGNTIYF,TGTGCCAGCAAAGGAGATGGAAACACCATATATTTT
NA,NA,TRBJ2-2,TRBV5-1,CASSHSGPNTGELFF,TGCGCCAGCAGCCACAGCGGCCCGAACACCGGGGAGCTGTTTTTT
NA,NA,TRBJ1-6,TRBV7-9,CASSSGVGRRNSPLHF,TGTGCCAGCAGCTCGGGGGTAGGGAGGAGGAATTCACCCCTCCACTTT
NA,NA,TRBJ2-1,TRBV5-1,CASSPGWGQDNEQFF,TGCGCCAGCAGCCCCGGGTGGGGGCAGGACAATGAGCAGTTCTTC
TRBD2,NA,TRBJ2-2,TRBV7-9,CASSSGLAANTGELFF,TGTGCCAGCAGCTCAGGACTAGCGGCGAACACCGGGGAGCTGTTTTTT
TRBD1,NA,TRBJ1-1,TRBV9,CASSLKDRGRAFF,TGTGCCAGCAGTCTTAAGGACAGGGGGCGAGCTTTCTTT
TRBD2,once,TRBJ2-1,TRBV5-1,CASRGLAGTYNEQFF,TGCGCCAGCAGAGGACTAGCGGGGACCTACAATGAGCAGTTCTTC
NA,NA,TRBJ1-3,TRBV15,CATSRDFGNTIYF,TGTGCCACCAGCAGAGACTTTGGAAACACCATATATTTT
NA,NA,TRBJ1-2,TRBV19,CASSLGRGEGYTF,TGTGCCAGTAGTCTGGGGAGGGGGGAAGGCTACACCTTC
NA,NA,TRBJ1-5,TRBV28,CASSSGGWYGVDQPQHF,TGTGCCAGCAGTTCCGGAGGGTGGTACGGGGTTGATCAGCCCCAGCATTTT
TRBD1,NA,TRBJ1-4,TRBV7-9,CASSLGGGGFNEKLFF,TGTGCCAGCAGCTTAGGAGGGGGCGGATTTAATGAAAAACTGTTTTTT
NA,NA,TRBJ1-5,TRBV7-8,CASSFQGQKNQPQHF,TGTGCCAGCAGCTTCCAAGGACAGAAAAATCAGCCCCAGCATTTT
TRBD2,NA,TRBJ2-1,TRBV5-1,CASSFTSGGYEQFF,TGCGCCAGCAGCTTCACTAGCGGGGGGTATGAGCAGTTCTTC
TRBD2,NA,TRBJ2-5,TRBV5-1,CASSRNSGRAEETQYF,TGCGCCAGCAGCCGAAATAGCGGGAGGGCCGAAGAGACCCAGTACTTC
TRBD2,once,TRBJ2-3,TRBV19,CASSFRLAGGPTDTQYF,TGTGCCAGTAGTTTCCGACTAGCGGGAGGGCCAACAGATACGCAGTATTTT
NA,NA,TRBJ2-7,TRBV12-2,CASRLGAGASYEQYF,TGTGCAAGTCGCCTCGGGGCGGGGGCCTCCTACGAGCAGTACTTC
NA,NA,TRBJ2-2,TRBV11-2,CASSLVTRTIGGELFF,TGTGCCAGCAGCTTAGTAACTAGAACAATCGGCGGGGAGCTGTTTTTT
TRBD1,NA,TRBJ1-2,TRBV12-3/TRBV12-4,CASSPQGTYGYTF,TGTGCCAGCAGTCCACAGGGGACCTATGGCTACACCTTC
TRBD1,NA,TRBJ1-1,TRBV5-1,CASSLEDRGHTEAFF,TGCGCCAGCAGCTTGGAGGACAGGGGGCACACTGAAGCTTTCTTT
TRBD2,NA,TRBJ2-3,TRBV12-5,CASGLVLAGGTDTQYF,TGTGCTAGTGGTTTGGTACTAGCGGGGGGCACAGATACGCAGTATTTT
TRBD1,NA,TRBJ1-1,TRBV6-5,CASRGDRTMGTEAFF,TGTGCCAGCAGGGGGGACAGGACAATGGGCACTGAAGCTTTCTTT
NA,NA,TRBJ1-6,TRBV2,CASSGKDSGNSPLHF,TGTGCCAGCAGTGGTAAGGACAGCGGTAATTCACCCCTCCACTTT
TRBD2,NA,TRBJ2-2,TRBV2,CASSSRGSGELFF,TGTGCCAGCAGTTCGCGGGGGTCGGGGGAGCTGTTTTTT